This TCR beta chain was sequenced during a study of T-cell reconstitution after alpha-beta-depleted transplantation in children (dated by TCRdb to about 2016). For context, the study as a whole: Using TCR repertoire profiling, the study quantitatively followed how T-cell immune reconstitution unfolded in children after TCRalphabeta/CD19-depleted allogeneic hematopoietic cell transplantation. General study outcomes and caveats: In some patients, high TCRbeta diversity at day 60 was attributed to recipient T cells and intrathymic progenitors that had survived conditioning. Hyperexpanded clone frequencies declined over subsequent months; after one year, T-cell counts and TCRbeta diversity were mostly attributed to newly produced T cells. The apparently early recovery of alphabetaT-cell counts about two months after transplant reportedly depended on only several hundred rapidly expanded clones that came from non-depleted graft cells.

The library was built by means of PCR. The sequencer listed for this sample is Illumina HiSeq 2500. To normalize quantification of the TCRbeta repertoire, the TCR libraries were built with molecular barcoding that relied on unique molecular identifiers. The raw public reads went through TCRdb reprocessing: fastp at Q25, MiXCR clone calling, in-frame beta chains kept. All rows with the same CDR3 protein become a single entry with the most common DNA and genes. The sample profile shows 500,000 to 650,000 distinct CDR3 sequences; approximately 10% of them were found once. The ten largest clones represent approximately 15% of the sample. Points on this clonotype: The clone's antigen remains unknown. The record has no base qualities; no much larger clone is one base away.

The label giving this sample's treatment or condition can be read as: allogeneic hematopoietic cell transplantation with graft depleted of TCRalphabeta T cells and CD19 B cells. The transplant recipients were children given TCRalphabeta/CD19-depleted allogeneic hematopoietic cell grafts. Taken from cysteine to phenylalanine, the CDR3 has 16 residues. Only the CDR3 part of the read is kept: 48 bases, read in frame from the first base. CDR1 and CDR2 were assigned from the germline V gene (reference sequence) as MNHEY and SMNVEV. Here V drops 4 bases and J drops 9 bases, and the junction holds 12 bases not matched to any gene.

The chain is made from TRBV27 and TRBJ1-5, and 10 junction bases match TRBD1. The receptor comes from a female patient aged 2-15 years who had a stem cell transplant for aplastic anemia, so the T cells may come from the graft donor. The specimen was PBMCs, mostly from graft donor cells, collected 180 days after TCRalphabeta/CD19-depleted stem cell transplant. The DNA is as follows: TGTGCCAGCAGTTCCGGGACAGGGGTTCGTGGTCCGCCCCAGCATTTT. Translated, it reads CASSSGTGVRGPPQHF.